A selection of T cell receptor beta chains follows, all from one sample in a study of blood T cell repertoires in COVID-19. Clones were sequenced by immunoSEQ multiplex PCR, and TCRdb holds only the in-frame ones, with some missing. The data show hundreds of thousands of clones, around 91% seen once. Sequences were obtained from PBMCs or T cells enriched from blood (not recorded which). The origin of the receptors is a young man who had recovered from COVID-19. Both conserved end residues are part of each CDR3. Fields, in order: D gene, clone size, V gene, J gene, CDR3 DNA, CDR3 protein. The D gene is left open where the match is weak. Rows may omit the clone size; those that give it use once, few, many or a size class.

TRBD1	once	TRBV5-1	TRBJ2-7	TGCGCCAGCAGCCCCGGGACAGGGGGTCACGAGCAGTACTTC	CASSPGTGGHEQYF
-	few	TRBV25-1	TRBJ2-7	TGTGCCAGCAGTGTTATCACCATCACTAGCTCCTACGAGCAGTACTTC	CASSVITITSSYEQYF
TRBD2	few	TRBV7-9	TRBJ2-1	TGTGCCAGCAGCCTTAGCGGGGGCCAGAATTACAATGAGCAGTTCTTC	CASSLSGGQNYNEQFF
TRBD1	-	TRBV9	TRBJ2-7	TGTGCCAGCAGCTCCTGGGACAGGGGCTACGAGCAGTACTTC	CASSSWDRGYEQYF
TRBD1	-	TRBV25-1	TRBJ2-1	TGTGCCAGCAGTGAATATGAGGGGGCAGAGGGTTCCTACAATGAGCAGTTCTTC	CASSEYEGAEGSYNEQFF
-	once	TRBV7-9	TRBJ1-3	TGTGCCAGCAGCTCACCTAATCCACAGGGAATTGGAAACACCATATATTTT	CASSSPNPQGIGNTIYF
-	-	TRBV9	TRBJ1-1	TGTGCCAGCAGCGTAGAACAGGCCGTGACGGCTGAAGCTTTCTTT	CASSVEQAVTAEAFF
TRBD2	-	TRBV5-1	TRBJ2-3	TGCGCCAGCAGCTTGGGCGGGAGGGAAGCAGATACGCAGTATTTT	CASSLGGREADTQYF
-	-	TRBV21-1	TRBJ1-4	TGTGCCAGCAGCAAAAGGGAGGGGTGTGGAGAAAAACTGTTTTTT	CASSKREGCGEKLFF
-	-	TRBV9	TRBJ2-5	TGTGCCAGCAGCGAGGACTGGATGGAGACCCAGTACTTC	CASSEDWMETQYF
TRBD1	-	TRBV9	TRBJ1-3	TGTGCCAGCAGCGTGACAGGGGGCTCGAACTCTGGAAACACCATATATTTT	CASSVTGGSNSGNTIYF
TRBD2	-	TRBV3-1/TRBV3-2	TRBJ2-1	TGTGCCAGCAGCCAAGCCCGCTGGGGGATGGGAGGGGCCGCAGGGAATGAGCAGTTCTTC	CASSQARWGMGGAAGNEQFF
TRBD1	-	TRBV18	TRBJ1-3	TGTGCCAGCTCACAAGACCGACAGGGAGGAACCGGAAACACCATATATTTT	CASSQDRQGGTGNTIYF
-	-	TRBV28	TRBJ2-7	TGTGCCAGCAGCCTAATCCCACCGGGCAGGGAGGAAGTGCAGTACTTC	CASSLIPPGREEVQYF
-	-	TRBV7-9	TRBJ2-3	TGTGCCAGCAGCTTAGCGCTTGCACGAGGGCGGGGAGATACGCAGTATTTT	CASSLALARGRGDTQYF
TRBD2	few	TRBV24-1	TRBJ2-2	TGTGCCACCAGTGCCCCTATAGCGGGGTGGGTACCCGGGGAGCTGTTTTTT	CATSAPIAGWVPGELFF
TRBD1	-	TRBV29-1	TRBJ2-7	TGCAGCGCGATTCGGGACAGGGGATACGAGCAGTACTTC	CSAIRDRGYEQYF
-	-	TRBV6-5	TRBJ1-1	TGTGCCAGCAGACCTGACAAGAACACTGAAGCTTTCTTT	CASRPDKNTEAFF
TRBD1	-	TRBV6-5	TRBJ2-7	TGTGCCAGCAGGGGAGCAATACAGGGGTGGTACTTC	CASRGAIQGWYF
-	-	TRBV27	TRBJ2-7	TGTGCCAGCAGTGACCGACTGTCCTACGAGCAGTACTTC	CASSDRLSYEQYF
-	-	TRBV6-2/TRBV6-3	TRBJ2-1	TGTGCCAGCAGTCCCGACAATGAGCAGTTCTTC	CASSPDNEQFF
-	-	TRBV6-5	TRBJ2-7	TGTGCCAGCGGAAAATGGCAGGGGGGTAAGGACGAGCAGTACTTC	CASGKWQGGKDEQYF
-	-	TRBV27	TRBJ2-3	TGTGCCAGCAGACCCCCGGGGGACCCCAGATCAGGATCGCAGTATTTT	CASRPPGDPRSGSQYF
TRBD1	-	TRBV18	TRBJ1-1	TGTGCCAGCTCACCACAGGACAGGGGGTCCCCTGAAGCTTTCTTT	CASSPQDRGSPEAFF
TRBD1	-	TRBV9	TRBJ2-5	TGTGCCAGCAGCGTAGGCGTGACAGGGTTCCAAGAGACCCAGTACTTC	CASSVGVTGFQETQYF
-	once	TRBV5-6	TRBJ1-6	TGTGCCAGCAGCTTGGAACCTCATAGCTCCTATAATTCACCCCTCCACTTT	CASSLEPHSSYNSPLHF
TRBD1	-	TRBV10-3	TRBJ1-6	TGTGCCATCAGTGAGTCTCGGACAGGGGGCTCTAATTCACCCCTCCACTTT	CAISESRTGGSNSPLHF
TRBD1	-	TRBV5-1	TRBJ1-2	TGCGCCAGCAGCATAACAGGGGGAACTAACTATGGCTACACCTTC	CASSITGGTNYGYTF
TRBD1	few	TRBV7-3	TRBJ1-1	TGTGCCAGCAGCTTAAGGGCTGGGACAGGGGGAGACACTGAAGCTTTCTTT	CASSLRAGTGGDTEAFF
-	-	TRBV29-1	TRBJ2-5	TGCAGCGGTACTCCAAGCAAAGAGACCCAGTACTTC	CSGTPSKETQYF
-	-	TRBV5-1	TRBJ2-3	TGCGCCAGCAGTTTGTGGGACATACGCACAGATACGCAGTATTTT	CASSLWDIRTDTQYF
-	-	TRBV9	TRBJ2-5	TGTGCCAGCAGTCCGACACGAGAAGGTAACCAGTACTTC	CASSPTREGNQYF
TRBD2	-	TRBV13	TRBJ2-2	TGTGCCAGCAGCATCAGGACTAGCGGGTTAGACACCGGGGAGCTGTTTTTT	CASSIRTSGLDTGELFF
TRBD2	-	TRBV7-9	TRBJ2-5	TGTGCCAGCAGCTTAAGCCTAGCGGGGGGAAGGACAGAGACCCAGTACTTC	CASSLSLAGGRTETQYF